The 3 T cell receptor beta chains below were found in one sample sequenced in a study of Graves' ophthalmopathy and Graves' hyperthyroidism. RNA transcripts served as template for amplifying TCR beta CDR3 sequences. The library came from an HTBI-primed first-round RT-PCR and a second-round multiplex PCR. TCRdb re-analysed the multiplex PCR reads in MiXCR, keeping a single row per CDR3 protein. The top ten clones hold about 4.6% of a sample with a few hundred thousand distinct CDR3 sequences, about two fifths of them seen once. The specimen was peripheral blood or thyroid tissue (not recorded which). The source of these receptors is an adult man with Graves' hyperthyroidism.

The chain combines TRBV20-1 with TRBJ2-3; D might be TRBD2 (5 bases). The CDR3 is made up of 13 amino acids. The germline V gene has CDR1 DFQATT and CDR2 SNEGSKA (reference sequence). Deletions cut 6 bases from V and 4 bases from J, with 14 bases between. The CDR3 nucleotides read TGCAGTGCCATAGACACTAGTTCAGATACGCAGTATTTT. This encodes CSAIDTSSDTQYF.

This clonotype was observed a few times. The rearrangement links TRBV19 to TRBJ1-3; D unclear. Per germline, CDR1 LNHDA and CDR2 SQIVND (reference sequence). The CDR3 extends over 15 amino acids. Between the trimmed V and J ends, which lost 5 bases and 0 bases, there was a span of 11 bases. The CDR3 protein is CASSLVLGSGNTIYF. CDR3 in DNA: TGTGCCAGTAGTCTCGTACTTGGCTCTGGAAACACCATATATTTT.

Comments on this clonotype: Since a much larger clone is just one base distant, this may be a read error. The V call is TRBV7-2, the J call TRBJ2-7, with D hard to call. The CDR3 loop spans 16 amino acids. Per germline, CDR1 SGHTA and CDR2 FQGNSA. The CDR3 spells CAGSLGRFFSSYEQYF. CDR3 coding DNA: TGTGCCGGCAGCTTAGGGCGTTTTTTCAGCTCCTACGAGCAGTACTTC. Full variable domain (rest looked up from reference TRBV7-2 and TRBJ2-7): GAGVSQSPSNKVTEKGKDVELRCDPISGHTALYWYRQSLGQGLEFLIYFQGNSAPDKSGLPSDRFSAERTGGSVSTLTIQRTQQEDSAVYLCAGSLGRFFSSYEQYFGPGTRLTVT.